This TCR beta chain was found in a study of PD-L1 blockade in urothelial cancer. Looking at the study overall: From about 2014, patients received atezolizumab, given as 1,200 mg intravenously every 3 weeks. Each blood sample yielded a median of 141,255 T cells.

Germline V gene lookup returns CDR1 SGDLS and CDR2 YYNGEE. Trimming shortened V by 1 base and J by 10 bases, and 19 bases separated the two germline ends. The CDR3 has 15 amino acids. The table came from immunoSEQ multiplex PCR; TCRdb's copy has only in-frame clones and leaves some out. The table lists some 23,000 clones, approximately 81% of them singletons. The time point is: peripheral blood 6 weeks after treatment start. The V call is TRBV9, the J call TRBJ2-3; the D gene is possibly TRBD1 (5 bases). The sequenced sample was PBMCs, obtained around atezolizumab (anti-PD-L1) treatment. This sequence was found in a man between 70 and 80 years old with urothelial cancer. The CDR3 DNA sequence: TGTGCCAGCAGCGTACTCCAGGGTAGAGAATCTGCGCAGTATTTT. As protein: CASSVLQGRESAQYF.